This TCR beta chain was sequenced during a study of blood T cell repertoires in COVID-19. Study in general: Acute and convalescent COVID-19 samples came from the United States, Italy and Spain. The cDNA or gDNA used as material had been derived from T cells, B-cell-depleted T cells, or PBMCs.

As originally analysed: The authors estimated nucleated cell counts from reference gene primer amplification. The repertoire was sequenced with immunoSEQ multiplex PCR; TCRdb's copy has only in-frame clones and lacks some. The D gene and trimming were derived from the DNA, and the V and J assignments and clone size from that table. This sample yields approximately 110,000 clones, of which 86% are seen a single time; approximately 5.3% belongs to the top ten. This clone was observed once. The V gene's germline CDR1 is MDHEN and CDR2 SYDVKM. CDR3 length: 15 amino acids. Germline trimming cut 7 bases from V and 1 base from J; bases unmatched to any gene: 5.

The sample taken for sequencing was peripheral blood. This TCR derives from a human donor in a cohort sampled during active COVID-19. The rearrangement links TRBV28 to TRBJ2-1, with 9 bases that match TRBD1. CDR3 amino acids: CASTATGGSYNEQFF. CDR3 sequence (DNA): TGTGCCAGCACCGCGACAGGGGGGTCCTACAATGAGCAGTTCTTC.